Reported below is one T cell receptor (beta chain). This clone's antigen is unknown. Per-base quality was not reported, and no clone a single base away is much larger than it. This record comes from a study of blood T cell repertoires in COVID-19 (dated by TCRdb to 2018 to 2021). Some background on the complete study: Samples covering the acute and convalescent phases of COVID-19 were provided by collaborators in the United States, Italy and Spain. The samples were drawn from two sources: the first 160 participants of the ongoing ImmuneRACE study, and 1,254 subjects contributed by 6 global collaborators. Deeply sampled blood TCRbeta repertoires from subjects exposed to, actively infected with, or recovered from COVID-19 were included in the dataset. The material from the prospective study consisted of cDNA or gDNA derived from T cells, B-cell-depleted T cells, or PBMCs. Sample metadata almost always included a de-identified subject ID, COVID-19 status, age in years and sex. A freely available public database, intended as a resource for researchers studying the immune response to SARS-CoV-2, is where the repertoires were released. Where available, HLA class I and class II types were obtained from metadata supplied by the sample provider rather than from assay-based typing.

TCRbeta CDR3 regions were amplified from genomic DNA by means of the immunoSEQ Assay, a bias-controlled multiplex PCR. The authors' pipeline ran thus. Nucleated cell counts per sample were estimated from amplification of reference gene primers within the assay. Sequence reads were collapsed and filtered to measure the absolute abundance of every unique TCRbeta CDR3 rearrangement. Productive Simpson clonality was computed per sample as the square root of Simpson's diversity index over productive rearrangements. TCRdb took over this immuneACCESS table, retaining in-frame rearrangements with V and J assigned. Such tables are incomplete; in checked studies, under half of the missing clones stem from an unresolved V gene, and the remainder is unexplained. V, J and clone size reflect that table, while D and trimming were determined from the DNA. Counted in this sample were about 190,000 clones; 70% to 90% of them appeared once. The top ten clones comprise approximately 1.1% of the sample.

Whole blood was collected in K2EDTA tubes by collaborating institutions according to the institutions' own protocols. For TCRbeta analysis, collaborator samples were shipped as frozen whole blood, as isolated PBMCs, or as DNA extracted from either sample type. The paper's findings and limits, for the study overall: Clinical and demographic metadata were provided uncurated, with the amount varying by source and participant.

This receptor was obtained from a man aged 25 to 45 with acute or convalescent COVID-19. The sample was peripheral blood.

The base sequence is TGTGCCAGCAGCCTGGGGCCCTTAGAGGCTAACTATGGCTACACCTTC. Translated, it gives CASSLGPLEANYGYTF. Recombination connected TRBV7-3 to TRBJ1-2; the D gene is perhaps TRBD1, on 5 matching bases. The CDR3 runs 16 residues from the cysteine to the phenylalanine. CDR3 DNA is the only sequence kept; it has 48 bases, read in frame from the first base. CDR1 and CDR2, looked up from the germline V gene, are SGHTA and FQGTGA. Trimming at the junction amounts to 5 bases on V and 0 bases on J, and the germline ends lie 16 bases apart.